This is a list of T cell receptor beta chains from one sample in a study of a mutant IDH1 vaccine in newly diagnosed glioma. TCRdb keeps only in-frame clones here, not all; method: immunoSEQ multiplex PCR. The table shows over 14,000 clones, with roughly nine tenths occurring only once. The sample was PBMCs, taken from a glioma patient treated with radiotherapy, temozolomide or both. All receptors come from a middle-aged woman with glioma. Some clones in this sample may be carry-over from other donors' samples. Both conserved end residues are part of each CDR3.

V gene	CDR3 length	J gene	CDR3 protein
TRBV6-1	12	TRBJ2-1	CASTQGSGRSFF
TRBV2	14	TRBJ1-4	CASSEGQGDEKLFF
TRBV25-1	17	TRBJ2-3	CASSAPRLAGVSDTQYF
TRBV29-1	13	TRBJ1-6	CSVGASRDSPLHF
TRBV4-2	15	TRBJ2-7	CASSQAEGQDYEQYF
TRBV7-9	14	TRBJ1-5	CASSPGEGNQPQHF
TRBV19	14	TRBJ1-2	CASIEGSTPYGYTF
TRBV6-5	14	TRBJ1-2	CASSYSKGGDGYTF
TRBV15	14	TRBJ2-7	CATSRDKRTYEQYF
TRBV4-1	12	TRBJ2-7	CASSQGGYEQYF
TRBV30	14	TRBJ2-7	CAWSGRIYPYEQYF
TRBV19	13	TRBJ2-2	CATQSAYTGELFF
TRBV5-6	13	TRBJ1-4	CASSFGGAEKLFF
TRBV29-1	13	TRBJ2-2	CSARDSNTGELFF
TRBV21-1	15	TRBJ2-4	CASSKCRTGANIQYF
TRBV7-2	13	TRBJ1-1	CASSLQVNTEAFF
TRBV7-9	15	TRBJ2-1	CASSLGVSSYNEQFF
TRBV2	16	TRBJ2-1	CASRPTSGGLNNEQFF
TRBV6-1	14	TRBJ2-5	CASSGAGVLETQYF
TRBV7-2	13	TRBJ1-2	CASRRATRGGYTF
TRBV2	11	TRBJ2-1	CASRLNNEQFF
TRBV7-9	13	TRBJ2-1	CASSSIQGNEQFF
TRBV28	15	TRBJ2-1	CASTPDRTLYNEQFF
TRBV19	14	TRBJ2-6	CASSRSSGANVLTF
TRBV7-6	16	TRBJ2-5	CASTRTSGSVRETQYF
TRBV5-5	12	TRBJ2-2	CASSYNTGELFF
TRBV5-1	16	TRBJ1-1	CASSLHPGGVNTEAFF
TRBV2	15	TRBJ1-2	CARGPGQTANYGYTF
TRBV7-2	17	TRBJ1-3	CANSALGQGAVRNTIYF
TRBV28	17	TRBJ2-1	CASSPILNRGTYNEQFF
TRBV10-1	15	TRBJ2-1	CASSGGTGSYNEQFF
TRBV6-6	12	TRBJ1-1	CASSYQPGVAFF
TRBV30	13	TRBJ1-2	CAWSAGTGGGYTF
TRBV7-9	15	TRBJ1-2	CASSLPTGGNYGYTF
TRBV6-5	14	TRBJ1-1	CASTHGEGYTEAFF
TRBV7-6	13	TRBJ1-3	CASSPRTGNTIYF
TRBV9	15	TRBJ2-3	CASSVAGSSTDTQYF
TRBV5-1	13	TRBJ1-2	CASSLDNNSGYTF
TRBV5-5	16	TRBJ2-2	CASSLGVSSNTGELFF
TRBV7-7	13	TRBJ2-7	CASSFVWGSEQYF
TRBV7-9	13	TRBJ2-3	CASSLEVTDTQYF
TRBV14	15	TRBJ2-7	CASSPSGTGTYVQYF
TRBV30	13	TRBJ2-7	CAWASGRVYEQYF
TRBV7-9	11	TRBJ2-7	CASSLSGEQYF
TRBV30	14	TRBJ2-7	CAWSPGTGPYEQYF